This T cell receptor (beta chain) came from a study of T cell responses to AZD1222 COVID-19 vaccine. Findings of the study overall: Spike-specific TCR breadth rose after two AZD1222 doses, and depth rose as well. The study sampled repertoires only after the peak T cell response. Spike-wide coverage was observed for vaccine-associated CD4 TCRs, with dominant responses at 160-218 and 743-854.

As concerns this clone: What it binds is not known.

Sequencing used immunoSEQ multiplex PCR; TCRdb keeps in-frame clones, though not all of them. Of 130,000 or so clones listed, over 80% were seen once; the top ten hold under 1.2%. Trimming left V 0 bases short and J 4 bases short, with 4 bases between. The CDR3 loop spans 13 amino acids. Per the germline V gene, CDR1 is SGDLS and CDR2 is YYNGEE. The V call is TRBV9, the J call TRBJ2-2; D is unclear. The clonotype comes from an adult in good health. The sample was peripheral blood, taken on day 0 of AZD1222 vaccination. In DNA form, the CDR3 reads TGTGCCAGCAGCGTAGCCACCACCGGGGAGCTGTTTTTT. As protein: CASSVATTGELFF.